The 20 T cell receptor beta chains given below trace back to one sample, sequenced in a study of blood T cell repertoires in COVID-19. Only in-frame clones appear in the TCRdb table, and some are missing; sequencing was by immunoSEQ multiplex PCR. The sample consists of about 55,000 clones, 85% to 90% of them appearing once. Material: peripheral blood. These receptors came from a man aged 60 to 69 with acute or convalescent COVID-19.

V and J are TRBV28 and TRBJ1-4; D might be TRBD1 (6 bases). CDR1 is MDHEN and CDR2 is SYDVKM in the germline V gene. CDR3 length: 15 amino acids. V lost 3 bases and J 8 bases, leaving 16 bases between the germline ends. DNA for the CDR3: TGTGCCAGCAGTTTGAGTGCAGGGGTTAAGGAAAAACTGTTTTTT. Protein sequence: CASSLSAGVKEKLFF.

V is TRBV19 and J is TRBJ2-6; D is possibly TRBD1 (6 bases). The germline V gene encodes CDR1 LNHDA and CDR2 SQIVND (reference sequence). This CDR3 is built from 15 residues. With 2 bases removed from V and 4 bases from J, the gap between germline ends came to 9 bases. CDR3 sequence (DNA): TGTGCCAGTAGTATACCAGGGACAGGGGCCAACGTCCTGACTTTC. It yields the protein CASSIPGTGANVLTF. Drawing the rest from reference TRBV19 and TRBJ2-6, the complete variable domain is DGGITQSPKYLFRKEGQNVTLSCEQNLNHDAMYWYRQDPGQGLRLIYYSQIVNDFQKGDIAEGYSVSREKKESFPLTVTSAQKNPTAFYLCASSIPGTGANVLTFGAGSRLTVL.

The gene calls are TRBV30 and TRBJ2-7; TRBD2 might be the D (5 bases). CDR3 length equals 14 residues. CDR1 is GTSNPN and CDR2 is SVGIG in the germline V gene (reference sequence). Trimming shortened V by 0 bases and J by 4 bases, and 13 bases separated the two germline ends. The CDR3 loop reads CAWSVLTRGYEQYF. The CDR3, as DNA: TGTGCCTGGAGTGTACTAACCCGCGGGTACGAGCAGTACTTC. Combining the CDR3 with reference TRBV30 and TRBJ2-7 gives the whole variable domain SQTIHQWPATLVQPVGSPLSLECTVEGTSNPNLYWYRQAAGRGLQLLFYSVGIGQISSEVPQNLSASRPQDRQFILSSKKLLLSDSGFYLCAWSVLTRGYEQYFGPGTRLTVT.

The V call is TRBV6-6, the J call TRBJ1-2, with D perhaps matching TRBD1 (5 bases). Germline CDR1 and CDR2: MNHNY and SVGAGI (reference sequence). Trimming stripped 6 bases from V and 5 bases from J, with 16 bases between. The CDR3 sequence is 14 residues long. CDR3: CASSIAAGEYGYTF. The CDR3 DNA is TGTGCCAGCAGCATAGCCGCGGGGGAATATGGCTACACCTTC.

V is TRBV19 and J is TRBJ2-3; TRBD1 is a possible D gene (6 bases). Trimming pared 9 bases from V and 0 bases from J, leaving 13 bases between. This CDR3 has 14 residues. Germline CDR1 LNHDA, CDR2 SQIVND (reference sequence). The CDR3 coding sequence is TGTGCCAGCACAGGACAGATCAGCACAGATACGCAGTATTTT. Translating it yields CASTGQISTDTQYF. Variable domain in full (rest from reference TRBV19 and TRBJ2-3): DGGITQSPKYLFRKEGQNVTLSCEQNLNHDAMYWYRQDPGQGLRLIYYSQIVNDFQKGDIAEGYSVSREKKESFPLTVTSAQKNPTAFYLCASTGQISTDTQYFGPGTRLTVL.

J is TRBJ1-4 and V is TRBV29-1, with a possible D match to TRBD1 (6 bases). The V end lost 4 bases, the J end lost 4 bases, and 16 bases lay between the germline ends. The CDR3 is made up of 15 amino acids. The germline V gene has CDR1 SQVTM and CDR2 ANQGSEA. The CDR3 coding sequence is TGCAGCGTTGGGGGTTCAGGGGAGATTAATGAAAAACTGTTTTTT. This sequence encodes CSVGGSGEINEKLFF.

This chain joins TRBV3-1 (or the pseudogene TRBV3-2) and TRBJ2-1, with TRBD2 matching over 9 bases. The ends lost 4 bases at V and 4 bases at J; junction bases unmatched: 14. The CDR3 has 18 amino acids. Looked up from germline, CDR1 is LGHDT and CDR2 is YNNKEL (reference sequence). The chain's CDR3 is CASSRSGVAGVLYNEQFF. DNA for the CDR3: TGTGCCAGCAGCCGGTCGGGGGTAGCGGGAGTGTTGTACAATGAGCAGTTCTTC.

The genes are TRBV6-4 and TRBJ2-7, with D possibly matching TRBD2 (5 bases). V was shortened by 8 bases and J by 4 bases, with 12 bases between the two germline ends. This CDR3 has 12 residues. CDR1 and CDR2 (germline): MRHNA, SNTAGT. CDR3 in DNA: TGTGCCAGCCAACTTCGAGGGTACGAGCAGTACTTC. Protein sequence: CASQLRGYEQYF.

The chain links TRBV12-3 or TRBV12-4 to TRBJ2-7; D not certain. Trimming took off 6 bases at V and 2 bases at J, with 8 bases between the two ends. The CDR3 consists of 12 residues. The CDR3 spells CASSQLAYEQYF. CDR3 sequence (DNA): TGTGCCAGCAGCCAACTCGCCTACGAGCAGTACTTC.

The chain recombines TRBV19 with TRBJ1-2, with D unclear. The V gene lost 3 bases and the J gene lost 2 bases, with 13 bases spanning the gap. CDR3 length: 15 residues. Germline V gives CDR1 LNHDA, CDR2 SQIVND (reference sequence). CDR3 residues: CASSIRPEVNYGYTF. The CDR3 DNA follows: TGTGCCAGTAGTATCCGTCCGGAGGTGAACTATGGCTACACCTTC.

This rearrangement joins TRBV28 to TRBJ2-1; perhaps TRBD2 as D (6 bases). Germline CDR1 reads MDHEN; CDR2 reads SYDVKM. V dropped 3 bases and J dropped 6 bases, with 9 bases sitting between them. This CDR3 comprises 13 residues. The CDR3 here is CASSFRGINEQFF. DNA of the CDR3: TGTGCCAGCAGTTTTCGGGGGATCAATGAGCAGTTCTTC.

V usage is TRBV5-1 and J usage is TRBJ2-5; a weak D match, TRBD2 (6 bases). Per the germline V gene, CDR1 is SGHRS and CDR2 is YFSETQ. The V and J ends lost 0 bases and 2 bases respectively, with 14 bases between them. The CDR3 runs to 16 residues. For the CDR3, the DNA is TGCGCCAGCAGCTTGGCCCCAAATAGCGGACAAGAGACCCAGTACTTC. This codes for CASSLAPNSGQETQYF.

The V call is TRBV5-4, the J call TRBJ1-4; 9 nucleotides match TRBD1. The germline CDR1 and CDR2 sequences are SGHNT and YYREEE (reference sequence). The CDR3 spans 13 residues. The V gene end was trimmed by 4 bases and the J gene end by 11 bases; junction bases not matched to a gene: 6. The CDR3 nucleotides are TGTGCCAGCAGCATGGGGACAGGGAACAAACTGTTTTTT. The encoded protein is CASSMGTGNKLFF.

J is TRBJ1-3 and V is TRBV28; D is unclear. Trimming took off 2 bases at V and 4 bases at J, with 6 bases between the two ends. CDR1 MDHEN and CDR2 SYDVKM come from the germline V gene. The CDR3 is made up of 13 amino acids. This CDR3 reads CASSLPVGNTIYF. The CDR3 coding sequence is TGTGCCAGCAGTTTACCGGTGGGAAACACCATATATTTT.

The rearrangement links TRBV7-9 to TRBJ2-7; D not resolved. The CDR3 runs 13 residues. Trimming took 5 bases from V and 0 from J, leaving 8 bases between them. Looked up from germline, CDR1 is SEHNR and CDR2 is FQNEAQ (reference sequence). CDR3 sequence reads: CASSLDSSYEQYF. The CDR3 nucleotides are TGTGCCAGCAGCCTCGACTCCTCCTACGAGCAGTACTTC.

The chain has TRBV11-1 and TRBJ2-3, with a possible D match to TRBD2 (6 bases). This CDR3 is built from 16 residues. The V end lost 5 bases, the J end lost 1 base, and 16 bases lay between the germline ends. Germline values: CDR1 SGHAT, CDR2 FQDESV (reference sequence). CDR3 bases: TGTGCCAGCAGCCGCAGGGCGGGATGGGGCACAGATACGCAGTATTTT. Its translation: CASSRRAGWGTDTQYF.

The J gene is TRBJ2-1, the V gene TRBV27, with 7 bases lining up with TRBD1. In germline, CDR1 is MNHEY, CDR2 SMNVEV (reference sequence). This CDR3 has 14 amino acids. With V trimmed by 6 bases and J by 1 base, 3 bases remained unmatched. The CDR3 loop reads CASSPGQSYNEQFF. The CDR3, as DNA: TGTGCCAGCAGCCCGGGACAGTCCTACAATGAGCAGTTCTTC.

This chain connects TRBV7-9 to TRBJ2-3, with D possibly TRBD2 on 5 matching bases. V lost 5 bases to trimming and J lost 1 base, with 13 bases between them. The CDR3 is 15 amino acids. Germline V gene data show CDR1 as SEHNR and CDR2 as FQNEAQ (reference sequence). The CDR3 coding sequence is TGTGCCAGCAGCCGCCGGGGAAGGGGCACAGATACGCAGTATTTT. Amino acid sequence: CASSRRGRGTDTQYF.

About this clone itself: In the same sample, other DNA sequences code for this CDR3. The rearrangement links TRBV28 to TRBJ2-2; TRBD2 matches at 16 bases. The CDR3 extends over 18 amino acids. V was pared by 5 bases and J by 5 bases, with 8 bases of the junction left unmatched. Germline V CDR1 and CDR2: MDHEN, SYDVKM. CDR3 sequence (DNA): TGTGCCAGCAGTCGATCCGGGACTAGCGGGAGGGTTACCGGGGAGCTGTTTTTT. Amino acids: CASSRSGTSGRVTGELFF.

The rearrangement links TRBV6-5 to TRBJ2-1; D remains unclear. Between the trimmed V and J ends, which lost 7 bases and 8 bases, there was a span of 12 bases. This CDR3 has 12 residues. Germline CDR1 is MNHEY and CDR2 is SVGAGI. The CDR3 here is CASTLPSDEQFF. The CDR3 DNA sequence: TGTGCCAGCACTCTACCGAGCGATGAGCAGTTCTTC.